Shown below are 10 T cell receptor beta chains from a single sample sequenced in a study of vaccination effects on CD4 cells after COVID-19. Expansion with viral peptide pools was applied to antigen-specific CD4+ T cells by the ViraFEST assay prior to sequencing. CD4+ T cells were isolated after less than 13 days of culture. Sometime from March through December 2020, the person acquired a SARS-CoV-2 infection that PCR confirmed. The table came from immunoSEQ multiplex PCR; TCRdb's copy has only in-frame clones and leaves some out. Among around 24,000 clones listed, more than 70% were seen once. For these TCRs, the target antigens are not known. Sequences were derived from CD4+ T cells from PBMCs cultured with SARS-CoV-2 spike peptides, sampled before COVID-19 vaccination. All receptors derive from a human donor who had a prior SARS-CoV-2 infection.

The chain combines TRBV9 with TRBJ2-7; TRBD2 might be the D (5 bases). The CDR3 runs to 16 residues. Trimming took 2 bases from V and 0 from J, leaving 15 bases between them. Germline CDR1 reads SGDLS; CDR2 reads YYNGEE. CDR3: CASSVHGGESSYEQYF. CDR3 sequence (DNA): TGTGCCAGCAGCGTTCATGGTGGGGAGAGCTCCTACGAGCAGTACTTC.

The V gene is TRBV5-5, the J gene TRBJ2-3, with D perhaps matching TRBD1 (7 bases). The CDR3 runs to 15 residues. The germline CDR1 and CDR2 sequences are SGHKS and YYEKEE (reference sequence). The germline V and J ends were trimmed by 5 bases and 0 bases, with 13 bases remaining between them. The CDR3 bases are TGTGCCAGCAGGCGGGGACAGCCGAGCACAGATACGCAGTATTTT. Amino acids: CASRRGQPSTDTQYF.

V and J are TRBV7-9 and TRBJ2-3, with 9 bases fitting TRBD1. Unmatched junction bases numbered 18, after V lost 10 bases and J lost 4 bases. This CDR3 is built from 17 residues. Germline V gene lookup returns CDR1 SEHNR and CDR2 FQNEAQ (reference sequence). The chain's CDR3 is CATMGGVRTGGADTQYF. The CDR3 DNA sequence: TGTGCCACGATGGGGGGCGTCCGTACAGGGGGCGCAGATACGCAGTATTTT.

Here the CDR3 DNA reads TGTGCCGCTCCGGGACAGAGAAACACCGGGGAGCTGTTTTTT. Encoded protein: CAAPGQRNTGELFF. The chain recombines TRBV30 with TRBJ2-2; 7 bases align to TRBD1. The germline V gene encodes CDR1 GTSNPN and CDR2 SVGIG (reference sequence). There are 14 residues in the CDR3. With 8 bases clipped from V and 2 bases from J, the junction kept 8 bases outside the gene matches. Drawing the rest from reference TRBV30 and TRBJ2-2, the complete variable domain is SQTIHQWPATLVQPVGSPLSLECTVEGTSNPNLYWYRQAAGRGLQLLFYSVGIGQISSEVPQNLSASRPQDRQFILSSKKLLLSDSGFYLCAAPGQRNTGELFFGEGSRLTVL.

This clone was detected once. The rearrangement uses TRBV2 and TRBJ2-5; 10 bases are a match to TRBD2. V lost 7 bases to trimming and J lost 1 base; unmatched junction nucleotides: 6. This CDR3 has 15 residues. Germline V gives CDR1 SNHLY, CDR2 FYNNEI. The CDR3 nucleotides read TGTGCCAGCAACAGACTAGCGGGCGCCCAAGAGACCCAGTACTTC. Protein sequence: CASNRLAGAQETQYF.

J is TRBJ1-1 and V is TRBV4-3; D is undetermined. V was trimmed by 2 bases and J by 0 bases, leaving 4 bases between them. The CDR3 loop spans 13 amino acids. Germline CDR1 and CDR2: LGHNA and YSLEER. CDR3 region: CASSQFMNTEAFF. The CDR3 DNA follows: TGCGCCAGCAGCCAATTCATGAACACTGAAGCTTTCTTT.

This chain links TRBV27 with TRBJ1-4, with a tentative D call TRBD1 (5 bases). Germline lookup yields CDR1 MNHEY and CDR2 SMNVEV (reference sequence). This CDR3 is built from 15 residues. Trimming removed 5 bases at V and 1 base at J, with 11 bases between. The CDR3 coding sequence is TGTGCCAGCAGTCCCGGGGCAGGAACTAATGAAAAACTGTTTTTT. This codes for CASSPGAGTNEKLFF. Combining the CDR3 with reference TRBV27 and TRBJ1-4 gives the whole variable domain EAQVTQNPRYLITVTGKKLTVTCSQNMNHEYMSWYRQDPGLGLRQIYYSMNVEVTDKGDVPEGYKVSRKEKRNFPLILESPSPNQTSLYFCASSPGAGTNEKLFFGSGTQLSVL.

This clone was detected a few times. The rearrangement joins TRBV9 to TRBJ2-1; 9 bases agree with TRBD1. The trim removed 4 bases at V and 8 bases at J, leaving 10 bases unmatched. The CDR3 has 15 residues. The germline CDR1 and CDR2 sequences are SGDLS and YYNGEE. The CDR3 is CASSSSGTGMYEQFF. The CDR3 nucleotides read TGTGCCAGCAGCTCCTCAGGGACAGGGATGTATGAGCAGTTCTTC.

V is TRBV2 and J is TRBJ1-4, with 9 bases lining up with TRBD1. V shed 6 bases, J shed 8 bases, and the junction held 7 bases outside the gene matches. Per germline, CDR1 SNHLY and CDR2 FYNNEI. This CDR3 contains 14 residues. The CDR3 is CASSQQGAGEKLFF. The CDR3 coding sequence is TGTGCCAGCAGCCAACAGGGGGCAGGGGAAAAACTGTTTTTT.

This rearrangement joins TRBV27 to TRBJ1-2, with 11 bases lining up with TRBD1. Germline CDR1 is MNHEY and CDR2 is SMNVEV (reference sequence). J gave up 4 bases and V 4 bases, and 5 bases lay outside the gene matches. The CDR3 contains 15 residues. This CDR3 is CASSWAGTGGYGYTF. The CDR3, as DNA: TGTGCCAGCAGTTGGGCCGGGACAGGGGGCTATGGCTACACCTTC.